This T cell receptor beta chain came from a study of blood T cell repertoires in COVID-19. Across the study: T cells, B-cell-depleted T cells, or PBMCs provided the cDNA or gDNA that served as material.

Germline V gene sequence: CDR1 MNHEY, CDR2 SVGAGI. V shed 2 bases, J shed 4 bases, and the junction held 7 bases outside the gene matches. The CDR3 spans 15 residues. In the source study's methods: Amplifying reference gene primers gave estimates of nucleated cell counts. Measured with immunoSEQ multiplex PCR; TCRdb has only the in-frame clones, and not every one. The DNA was the basis for D and trimming; V, J and clone size are from that table. The sample consists of some 100,000 clones, roughly 84% of them appearing once. The TCR was taken from a young man in a cohort sampled during active COVID-19. The chain uses TRBV6-5 and TRBJ1-2; 7 positions match TRBD1. Sample: peripheral blood. The CDR3 nucleotides are TGTGCCAGCAGTTACGAAGGGGGCTATGGCTATGGCTACACCTTC. Protein product: CASSYEGGYGYGYTF.